This record concerns one TCR beta chain sequence. Its antigen is still unknown. Clones were read by immunoSEQ multiplex PCR, and TCRdb kept only the in-frame ones, dropping some. The sample lists 90,000 to 100,000 clones, around nine tenths occurring once. Trimming took 5 bases from V and 5 from J; bases not matched to a gene: 6. From germline, CDR1 is SEHNR and CDR2 FQNEAQ (reference sequence). The CDR3 sequence is 15 residues long. The source of the sample is a study of graft-versus-host responses after intestinal transplantation. Across the study: Each recipient received a multivisceral, liver-intestinal, or isolated intestinal graft. Induction using anti-thymocyte globulin, followed by tacrolimus and steroids for about three years, was given to all recipients. Study observations and caveats: Allografts carried high graft-versus-host to host-versus-graft clonal ratios in patients having graft-donor T cell macrochimerism. Recipient-marrow GvH clones were detected, some having first appeared in ileum or blood.

Specimen: unstimulated CD8+ T cells sorted from spleen or lymph node cells, collected before intestinal transplant. This rearrangement joins TRBV7-9 to TRBJ2-5, with 12 positions matching TRBD2. The clonotype comes from a human donor who received an intestinal transplant. CDR3 sequence reads: CASSALAGGSETQYF. The DNA of the CDR3 is TGTGCCAGCAGCGCACTAGCGGGAGGTAGCGAGACCCAGTACTTC.